This T cell receptor beta chain stems from a study of monozygotic twins with inflammatory bowel disease. In germline, CDR1 is SGHAT, CDR2 FQNNGV. The CDR3 covers 15 residues. From its re-call of the 5' RACE reads, TCRdb lists each CDR3 protein once, without DNA. The sample totals just over 300,000 distinct CDR3 sequences. The material sequenced was blood. This rearrangement joins TRBV11-2 to TRBJ1-4; without DNA, the TCRdb call of TRBD1 cannot be checked. The sequence derives from a human donor with ulcerative colitis or Crohn's disease, or a healthy co-twin of an affected twin (not recorded which). The CDR3 loop reads CASSLTGTSNEKLFF.